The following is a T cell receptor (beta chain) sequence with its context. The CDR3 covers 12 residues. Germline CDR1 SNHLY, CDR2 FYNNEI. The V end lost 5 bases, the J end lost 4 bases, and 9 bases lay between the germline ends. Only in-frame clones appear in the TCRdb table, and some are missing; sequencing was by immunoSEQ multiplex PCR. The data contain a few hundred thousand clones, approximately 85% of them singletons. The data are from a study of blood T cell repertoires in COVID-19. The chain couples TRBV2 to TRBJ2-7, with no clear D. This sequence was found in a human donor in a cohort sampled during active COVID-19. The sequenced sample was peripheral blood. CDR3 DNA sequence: TGTGCCAGCAGTTTGACTGATTACGAGCAGTACTTC. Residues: CASSLTDYEQYF.